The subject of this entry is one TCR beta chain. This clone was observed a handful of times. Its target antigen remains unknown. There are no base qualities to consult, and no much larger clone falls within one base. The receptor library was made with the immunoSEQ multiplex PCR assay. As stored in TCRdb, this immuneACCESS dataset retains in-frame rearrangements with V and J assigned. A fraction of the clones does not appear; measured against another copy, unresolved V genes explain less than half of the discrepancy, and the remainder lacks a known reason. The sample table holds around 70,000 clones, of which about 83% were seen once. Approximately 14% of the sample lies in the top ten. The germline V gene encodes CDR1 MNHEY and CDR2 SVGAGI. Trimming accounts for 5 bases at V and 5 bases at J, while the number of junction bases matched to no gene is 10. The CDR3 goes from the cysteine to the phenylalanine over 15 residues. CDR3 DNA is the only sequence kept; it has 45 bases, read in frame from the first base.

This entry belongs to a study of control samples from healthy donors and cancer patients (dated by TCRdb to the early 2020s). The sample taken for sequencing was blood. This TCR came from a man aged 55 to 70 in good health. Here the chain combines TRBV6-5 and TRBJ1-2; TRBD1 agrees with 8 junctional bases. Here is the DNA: TGTGCCAGCAGTACCGGACAGGGAGGAATGTATGGCTACACCTTC. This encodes CASSTGQGGMYGYTF.